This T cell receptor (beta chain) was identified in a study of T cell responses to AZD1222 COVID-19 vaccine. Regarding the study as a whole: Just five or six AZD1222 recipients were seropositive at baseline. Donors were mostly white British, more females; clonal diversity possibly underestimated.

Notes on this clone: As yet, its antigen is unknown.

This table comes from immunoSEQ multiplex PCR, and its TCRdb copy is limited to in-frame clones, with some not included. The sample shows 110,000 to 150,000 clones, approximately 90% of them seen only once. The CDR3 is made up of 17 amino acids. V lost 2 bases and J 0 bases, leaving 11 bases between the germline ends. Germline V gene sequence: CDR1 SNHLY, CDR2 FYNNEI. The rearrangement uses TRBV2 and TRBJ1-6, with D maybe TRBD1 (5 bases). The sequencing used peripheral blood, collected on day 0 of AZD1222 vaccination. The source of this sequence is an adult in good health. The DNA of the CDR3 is TGTGCCAGCAGTGAAAGGACACTGAGCTCCTATAATTCACCCCTCCACTTT. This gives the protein CASSERTLSSYNSPLHF.